This T cell receptor (beta chain) was recovered during a study of T-cell reconstitution after alpha-beta-depleted transplantation in children. V was pared by 2 bases and J by 0 bases, with 10 bases between. Germline V gene sequence: CDR1 MNHEY, CDR2 SVGAGI. CDR3 length: 16 amino acids. This clonotype was counted many times. Its antigen remains unidentified. Study results and caveats: Fresh T-cell production supplied most of the T-cell counts and diversity seen one year after transplant. The origin of alpha-beta T cells about two months after transplant was reportedly several hundred expanded graft clones.

Unique molecular identifiers featured in how the TCRbeta library was prepared. Each CDR3 protein gets one entry after TCRdb re-called the PCR reads with MiXCR. The sample carries approximately 650,000 distinct CDR3 sequences, around 13% recorded once. The chain is built from TRBV6-5 and TRBJ2-2; D is possibly TRBD2 (5 bases). The sequencing here drew on PBMCs, taken before TCRalphabeta/CD19-depleted stem cell transplant. This TCR derives from a girl aged 2-10 years with congenital amegakaryocytic thrombocytopenia, due to receive a stem cell transplant. CDR3 coding DNA: TGTGCCAGCAGTTACCCACCGGGGTCGAACACCGGGGAGCTGTTTTTT. Its translation is CASSYPPGSNTGELFF.